This T cell receptor (beta chain) is from a study of T cells after yellow fever vaccination. Turning to the study itself: Libraries from low-cell-number fractions were prepared with the SMART-Seq v4 Ultra Low Input RNA kit.

The study's findings and limits: Researchers cautioned that FACS-sorted repertoires could harbor abundant clonotypes contaminating from the bulk population.

This clonotype was counted ten times or more. Its specificity is not known. TCRdb reanalysed the 5' RACE reads using MiXCR and keeps one entry per CDR3 protein. The sample has 100,000 to 150,000 distinct CDR3 sequences, around 7.4% seen once. The material sequenced was CD4+ T cells sorted from PBMCs, taken around 10 days after the first yellow fever vaccination. The receptor was isolated from a man aged 18 to 30 who received the YFV17D yellow fever vaccine.

CDR3 coding DNA: TGTGCCAGCAACGACGCGGGCGGGGGGTTTATGAGCCCCCACAACTATGGCTACACCTTC. It yields the protein CASNDAGGGFMSPHNYGYTF. The rearrangement links TRBV6-4 to TRBJ1-2, with D perhaps matching TRBD1 (5 bases). Germline CDR1 MRHNA, CDR2 SNTAGT. This CDR3 is 20 amino acids long. V lost 7 bases and J lost 2, with 32 bases in between.